Sequencing of this T cell receptor beta chain was carried out in a study of T cell responses to AZD1222 COVID-19 vaccine. Broader study findings: Reportedly, close to half of spike-specific TCRs are directed against unmutated variant regions. Spike-wide coverage was observed for vaccine-associated CD4 TCRs, with dominant responses at 160-218 and 743-854.

Profiling relied on immunoSEQ multiplex PCR, and the TCRdb table lists in-frame clones only, not all of them. The sample has fewer than 200,000 clones; approximately 90% are singletons. Note on this clone: Its antigen is currently unknown.

Trimming took 8 bases from V and 0 from J, leaving 23 bases between them. Per the germline V gene, CDR1 is SGHTA and CDR2 is FQGNSA. The CDR3 contains 18 residues. This clonotype was obtained from an adult who received the AZD1222 COVID-19 vaccine. The chain recombines TRBV7-2 with TRBJ2-1, with a weak D call TRBD2 (6 bases). This material consisted of peripheral blood, taken 28 days after the second AZD1222 dose. In nucleotides, the CDR3 is TGTGCCAGCTCGGGGTCGTTGGCGGGGCAGAGCTCCTACAATGAGCAGTTCTTC. Translating it yields CASSGSLAGQSSYNEQFF.